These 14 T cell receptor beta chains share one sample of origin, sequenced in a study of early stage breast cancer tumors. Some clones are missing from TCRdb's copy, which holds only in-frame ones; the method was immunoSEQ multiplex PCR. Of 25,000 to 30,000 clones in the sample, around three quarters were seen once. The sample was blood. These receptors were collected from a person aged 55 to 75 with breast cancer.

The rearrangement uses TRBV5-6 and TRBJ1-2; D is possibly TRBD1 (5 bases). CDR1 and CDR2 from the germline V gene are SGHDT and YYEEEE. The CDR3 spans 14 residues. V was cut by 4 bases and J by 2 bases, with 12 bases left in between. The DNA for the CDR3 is TGTGCCAGCAGCCCGGGGCGGGGGAACTATGGCTACACCTTC. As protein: CASSPGRGNYGYTF.

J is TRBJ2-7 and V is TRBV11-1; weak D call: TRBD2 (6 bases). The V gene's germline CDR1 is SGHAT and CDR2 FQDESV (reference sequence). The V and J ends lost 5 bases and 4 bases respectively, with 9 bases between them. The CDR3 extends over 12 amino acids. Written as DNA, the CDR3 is TGTGCCAGCAGCCCCGGGAGATACGAGCAGTACTTC. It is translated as CASSPGRYEQYF.

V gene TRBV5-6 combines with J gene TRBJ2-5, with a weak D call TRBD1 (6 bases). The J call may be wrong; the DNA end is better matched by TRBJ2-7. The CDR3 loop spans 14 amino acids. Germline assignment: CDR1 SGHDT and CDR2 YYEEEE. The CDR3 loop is CASSSRGMNDEQYF. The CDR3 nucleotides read TGTGCCAGCAGCTCCAGGGGAATGAATGACGAGCAGTACTTC.

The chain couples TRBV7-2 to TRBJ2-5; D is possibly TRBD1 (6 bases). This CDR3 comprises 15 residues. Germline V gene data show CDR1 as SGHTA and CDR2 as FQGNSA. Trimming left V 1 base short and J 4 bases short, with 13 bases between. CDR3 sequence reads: CASSLDTFRGETQYF. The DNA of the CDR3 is TGTGCCAGCAGCTTAGATACTTTCAGGGGAGAGACCCAGTACTTC.

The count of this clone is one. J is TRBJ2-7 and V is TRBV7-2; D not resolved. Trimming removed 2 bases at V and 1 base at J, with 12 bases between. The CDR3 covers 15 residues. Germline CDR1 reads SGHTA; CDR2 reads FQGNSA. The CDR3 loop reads CASSLWSGSSYEQYF. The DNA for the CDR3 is TGTGCCAGCAGCTTATGGTCGGGTAGTTCCTACGAGCAGTACTTC.

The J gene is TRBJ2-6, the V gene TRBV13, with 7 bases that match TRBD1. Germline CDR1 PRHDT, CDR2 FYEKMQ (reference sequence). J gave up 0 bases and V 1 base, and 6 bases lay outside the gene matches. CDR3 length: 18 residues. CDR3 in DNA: TGTGCCAGCAGCTTAGAGGGCAGGGGGTACTCTGGGGCCAACGTCCTGACTTTC. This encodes CASSLEGRGYSGANVLTF.

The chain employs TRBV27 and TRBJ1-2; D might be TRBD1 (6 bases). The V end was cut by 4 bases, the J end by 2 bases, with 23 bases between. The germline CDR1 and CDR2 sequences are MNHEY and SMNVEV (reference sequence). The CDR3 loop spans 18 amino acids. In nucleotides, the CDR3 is TGTGCCAGCAGTTCCCCCAGGGGCGCTCTAGATTCCAACTATGGCTACACCTTC. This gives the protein CASSSPRGALDSNYGYTF.

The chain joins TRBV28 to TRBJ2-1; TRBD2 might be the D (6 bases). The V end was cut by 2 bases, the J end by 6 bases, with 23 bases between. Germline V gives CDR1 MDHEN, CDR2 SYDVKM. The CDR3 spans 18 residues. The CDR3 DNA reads TGTGCCAGCAGTTTAAGCCCAATAGCGGCCAACCGGGCCAATGAGCAGTTCTTC. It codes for CASSLSPIAANRANEQFF. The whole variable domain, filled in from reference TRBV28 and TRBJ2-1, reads DVKVTQSSRYLVKRTGEKVFLECVQDMDHENMFWYRQDPGLGLRLIYFSYDVKMKEKGDIPEGYSVSREKKERFSLILESASTNQTSMYLCASSLSPIAANRANEQFFGPGTRLTVL.

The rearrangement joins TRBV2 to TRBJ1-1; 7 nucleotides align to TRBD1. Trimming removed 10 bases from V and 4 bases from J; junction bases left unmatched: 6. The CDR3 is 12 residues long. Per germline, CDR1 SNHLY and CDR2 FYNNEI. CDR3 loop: CATRDSLTEAFF. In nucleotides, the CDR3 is TGTGCCACCCGGGACAGCCTCACTGAAGCTTTCTTT.

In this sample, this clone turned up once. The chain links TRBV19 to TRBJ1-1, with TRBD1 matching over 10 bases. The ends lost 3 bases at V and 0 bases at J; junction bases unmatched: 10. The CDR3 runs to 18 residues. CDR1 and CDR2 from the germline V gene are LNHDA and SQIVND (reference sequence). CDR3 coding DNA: TGTGCCAGTAGTATGAACCTACCGGGACAGGGGATGAACACTGAAGCTTTCTTT. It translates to CASSMNLPGQGMNTEAFF.

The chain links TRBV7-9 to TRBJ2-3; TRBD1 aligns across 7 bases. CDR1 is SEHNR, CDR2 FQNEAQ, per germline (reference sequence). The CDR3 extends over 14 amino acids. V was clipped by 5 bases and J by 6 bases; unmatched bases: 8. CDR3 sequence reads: CASSRDSDSDTQYF. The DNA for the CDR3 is TGTGCCAGCAGCCGGGACAGCGACTCCGATACGCAGTATTTT.

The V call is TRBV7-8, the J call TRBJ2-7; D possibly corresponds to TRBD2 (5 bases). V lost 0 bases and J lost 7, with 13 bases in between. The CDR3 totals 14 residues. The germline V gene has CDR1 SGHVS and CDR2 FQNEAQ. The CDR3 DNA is TGTGCCAGCAGCTTAGCACCCGGGGTTCGGGAGCAGTACTTC. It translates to CASSLAPGVREQYF.

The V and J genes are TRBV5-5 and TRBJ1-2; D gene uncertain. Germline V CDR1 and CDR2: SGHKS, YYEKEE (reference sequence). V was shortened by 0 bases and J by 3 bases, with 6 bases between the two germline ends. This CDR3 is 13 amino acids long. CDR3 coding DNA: TGTGCCAGCAGCTTGGACAGCTACTATGGCTACACCTTC. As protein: CASSLDSYYGYTF.

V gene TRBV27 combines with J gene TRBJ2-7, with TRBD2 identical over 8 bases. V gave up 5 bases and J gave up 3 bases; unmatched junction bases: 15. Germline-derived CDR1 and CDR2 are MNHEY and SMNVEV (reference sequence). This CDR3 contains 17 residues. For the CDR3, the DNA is TGTGCCAGCAGTCTCCTCGGGGGGGCGAGGGGAGGCTACGAGCAGTACTTC. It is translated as CASSLLGGARGGYEQYF.